What follows are 19 T cell receptor beta chains derived from one specimen sequenced in a study of cytomegalovirus exposure and HLA in healthy donors. 60 Vbeta and 13 Jbeta primers were used in PCR. Profiled with immunoSEQ multiplex PCR; TCRdb holds only in-frame clones, not every one. This sample has approximately 93,000 clones; about four fifths occur once, and the top ten carry about 3%. The sequencing sample was made of PBMCs. The receptor source for this set is a woman in her 40s in good health and CMV-seronegative.

The CDR3 protein is CATGQNGYNEQFF. The CDR3 nucleotides read TGTGCCACCGGACAGAACGGCTACAATGAGCAGTTCTTC. V and J are TRBV19 and TRBJ2-1; tentatively, D is TRBD1 (6 bases). This CDR3 has 13 amino acids. Trimming left V 10 bases short and J 3 bases short, with 13 bases between. Germline V gives CDR1 LNHDA, CDR2 SQIVND (reference sequence).

This chain connects TRBV7-6 to TRBJ2-7; TRBD1 matches at 7 bases. Germline V gene data show CDR1 as SGHVS and CDR2 as FNYEAQ. There are 13 residues in the CDR3. V dropped 6 bases and J dropped 3; count of bases not matched to a gene: 5. The CDR3 spells CASRPGQSYEQYF. CDR3 coding DNA: TGTGCCAGCAGACCGGGACAGAGCTACGAGCAGTACTTC.

The V call is TRBV15, the J call TRBJ1-5, with unresolved D. This CDR3 has 17 residues. Germline CDR1 reads LNHNV; CDR2 reads YYDKDF (reference sequence). With 2 bases removed from V and 0 bases from J, the gap between germline ends came to 14 bases. This chain's CDR3 is CATSRTQSHNSNQPQHF. In DNA form, the CDR3 reads TGTGCCACCAGCAGAACCCAGTCGCACAATAGCAATCAGCCCCAGCATTTT.

The J gene is TRBJ1-3, the V gene TRBV28; D uncertain. Trimming removed 8 bases at V and 0 bases at J, with 5 bases between. The CDR3 contains 12 residues. Looked up from germline, CDR1 is MDHEN and CDR2 is SYDVKM. The CDR3, as DNA: TGTGCCAGCGGGAGCTCTGGAAACACCATATATTTT. Translated, it gives CASGSSGNTIYF. The complete variable domain, with remaining parts taken from reference TRBV28 and TRBJ1-3, reads DVKVTQSSRYLVKRTGEKVFLECVQDMDHENMFWYRQDPGLGLRLIYFSYDVKMKEKGDIPEGYSVSREKKERFSLILESASTNQTSMYLCASGSSGNTIYFGEGSWLTVV.

This sequence joins TRBV19 and TRBJ1-5; 7 nucleotides align to TRBD1. The V gene end was trimmed by 4 bases and the J gene end by 3 bases; junction bases not matched to a gene: 9. This CDR3 region has 16 residues. From germline, CDR1 is LNHDA and CDR2 SQIVND (reference sequence). The CDR3 nucleotides read TGTGCCAGTAGTAGGGGGACAGTAAACTTCAATCAGCCCCAGCATTTT. Its protein product is CASSRGTVNFNQPQHF.

V gene TRBV6-1 combines with J gene TRBJ2-7, with 10 positions matching TRBD1. V shed 5 bases, J shed 2 bases, and the junction held 3 bases outside the gene matches. The CDR3 extends over 14 amino acids. Germline-derived CDR1 and CDR2 are MNHNS and SASEGT. The CDR3 is CASSRDRGTYEQYF. The CDR3 DNA reads TGTGCCAGCAGTCGGGACAGGGGAACCTACGAGCAGTACTTC.

V and J are TRBV5-4 and TRBJ1-2; 8 bases agree with TRBD1. V was clipped by 4 bases and J by 8 bases; unmatched bases: 13. The CDR3 sequence is 15 residues long. CDR1 and CDR2 (germline): SGHNT, YYREEE (reference sequence). CDR3 sequence reads: CASSPTIFQGAGYTF. The CDR3, as DNA: TGTGCCAGCAGCCCTACAATTTTCCAGGGGGCAGGCTACACCTTC.

The genes are TRBV2 and TRBJ1-2; 11 nucleotides align to TRBD1. J gave up 4 bases and V 6 bases, and 1 base lay outside the gene matches. The CDR3 is made up of 13 amino acids. Germline CDR1 SNHLY, CDR2 FYNNEI. CDR3 amino acids: CASRGTGGYGYTF. CDR3 coding DNA: TGTGCCAGCAGGGGGACAGGGGGCTATGGCTACACCTTC.

The chain combines TRBV29-1 with TRBJ2-7; possible D gene TRBD1, 6 bases. This CDR3 contains 14 residues. Trimming pared 8 bases from V and 1 base from J, leaving 18 bases between. Germline CDR1 reads SQVTM; CDR2 reads ANQGSEA. DNA for the CDR3: TGCAGCACCGGGACAACGTTCCCATCCTACGAGCAGTACTTC. This encodes CSTGTTFPSYEQYF.

The chain employs TRBV7-9 and TRBJ1-2; D is unclear. This CDR3 is built from 14 residues. Trimming cost V 0 bases and J 1 base, with 6 bases left between them. CDR1 is SEHNR, CDR2 FQNEAQ, per germline (reference sequence). The CDR3 reads CASSLATFNYGYTF. The CDR3 nucleotides are TGTGCCAGCAGCTTAGCAACTTTTAACTATGGCTACACCTTC.

The chain recombines TRBV2 with TRBJ2-7; the match to TRBD1 covers 9 bases. V shed 8 bases and J 3 bases; nucleotides not matched to a gene: 8. This CDR3 has 14 amino acids. In germline, CDR1 is SNHLY, CDR2 FYNNEI. CDR3 amino acids: CASLGTGMRYEQYF. Here the CDR3 DNA reads TGTGCCAGCCTCGGGACAGGGATGCGCTACGAGCAGTACTTC. The full variable domain, completed using reference TRBV2 and TRBJ2-7, is EPEVTQTPSHQVTQMGQEVILRCVPISNHLYFYWYRQILGQKVEFLVSFYNNEISEKSEIFDDQFSVERPDGSNFTLKIRSTKLEDSAMYFCASLGTGMRYEQYFGPGTRLTVT.

The chain combines TRBV28 with TRBJ1-1; D unresolved. Trimming cost V 1 base and J 1 base, with 7 bases left between them. The CDR3 is 14 residues long. Germline CDR1 and CDR2: MDHEN and SYDVKM. The CDR3 is CASSLFVRNTEAFF. The CDR3 DNA reads as TGTGCCAGCAGTTTATTCGTCAGGAACACTGAAGCTTTCTTT.

Here the CDR3 reads CASSFWTSGRAVFTGELFF. The CDR3 coding sequence is TGTGCCAGCAGTTTCTGGACTAGCGGGAGGGCCGTTTTCACCGGGGAGCTGTTTTTT. J is TRBJ2-2 and V is TRBV28; 15 nucleotides line up with TRBD2. CDR1 and CDR2 from the germline V gene are MDHEN and SYDVKM. Trimming removed 3 bases from V and 4 bases from J; junction bases left unmatched: 9. The CDR3 consists of 19 residues.

The CDR3 here is CASSSFAGNEQFF. The CDR3 DNA is TGTGCCAGCAGTTCCTTCGCAGGCAATGAGCAGTTCTTC. J is TRBJ2-1 and V is TRBV6-5, with D hard to call. V gave up 4 bases and J gave up 6 bases, with 10 bases separating them. Germline loops: CDR1 MNHEY, CDR2 SVGAGI. The CDR3 runs 13 residues.

The rearrangement uses TRBV28 and TRBJ2-1, with D unclear. CDR1 is MDHEN and CDR2 is SYDVKM in the germline V gene. With 6 bases removed from V and 4 bases from J, the gap between germline ends came to 4 bases. The CDR3 totals 11 residues. CDR3 DNA: TGTGCCAGCAGCCTGTACAATGAGCAGTTCTTC. Amino acids: CASSLYNEQFF.

V and J are TRBV27 and TRBJ2-7, with TRBD1 matching over 8 bases. The CDR3 spans 12 residues. Germline V gene lookup returns CDR1 MNHEY and CDR2 SMNVEV (reference sequence). Germline trimming cut 5 bases from V and 4 bases from J; bases unmatched to any gene: 1. The chain's CDR3 is CASSDRGYEQYF. For the CDR3, the DNA is TGTGCCAGCAGTGACAGGGGTTACGAGCAGTACTTC.

The gene calls are TRBV11-3 and TRBJ2-7; 8 nucleotides match TRBD1. The CDR3 sequence is 12 residues long. V gave up 5 bases and J gave up 5 bases; unmatched junction bases: 2. CDR1 and CDR2 from the germline V gene are SGHNT and YENEEA. CDR3 amino acids: CASSPQGDEQYF. The CDR3 DNA reads TGTGCCAGCAGCCCACAGGGGGACGAGCAGTACTTC.

The rearrangement joins TRBV9 to TRBJ2-7, with D tentatively TRBD2 (5 bases). V was cut by 0 bases and J by 1 base, with 14 bases left in between. CDR3 length equals 16 residues. CDR1 is SGDLS, CDR2 YYNGEE, per germline. CDR3 nucleotide sequence: TGTGCCAGCAGCGTAGGCCGAGGGCTCGGGTCCTACGAGCAGTACTTC. As protein: CASSVGRGLGSYEQYF.

This clone was detected a few times. This chain uses TRBV5-6 with TRBJ2-7; a weak D match, TRBD1 (6 bases). Deletions cut 0 bases from V and 6 bases from J, with 13 bases between. Germline lookup yields CDR1 SGHDT and CDR2 YYEEEE. This CDR3 spans 14 amino acids. In DNA, the CDR3 is TGTGCCAGCAGCTTGGCACTCATGGGGGCCGAGCAGTACTTC. It is translated as CASSLALMGAEQYF.